This TCR beta chain was observed in a study of cytomegalovirus exposure and HLA in healthy donors. Sequencing used immunoSEQ multiplex PCR; TCRdb keeps in-frame clones, though not all of them. The sample lists approximately 100,000 clones; approximately 90% were seen once. This receptor was identified in a woman between 18 and 30 years old in good health and CMV-seropositive. The sequencing input was PBMCs.

The CDR3 loop is CASNPGQGNQPQHF. CDR3 nucleotide sequence: TGTGCCAGTAATCCCGGACAGGGCAATCAGCCCCAGCATTTT. The rearrangement uses TRBV19 and TRBJ1-5; 7 bases fit TRBD1. J lost 2 bases, V lost 7 bases, and 5 bases had no gene match. The CDR3 is made up of 14 amino acids. CDR1 is LNHDA, CDR2 SQIVND, per germline (reference sequence).